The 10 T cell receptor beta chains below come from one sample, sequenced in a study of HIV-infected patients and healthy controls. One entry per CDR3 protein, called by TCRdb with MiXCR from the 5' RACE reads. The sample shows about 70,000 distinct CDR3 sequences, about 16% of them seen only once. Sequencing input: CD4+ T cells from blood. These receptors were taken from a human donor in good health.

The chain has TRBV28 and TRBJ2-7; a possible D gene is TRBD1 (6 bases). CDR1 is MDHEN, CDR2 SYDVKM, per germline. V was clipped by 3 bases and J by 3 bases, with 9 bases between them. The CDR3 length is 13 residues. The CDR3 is CASSLKQGYEQYF. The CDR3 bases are TGTGCCAGCAGTTTGAAACAGGGCTACGAGCAGTACTTC.

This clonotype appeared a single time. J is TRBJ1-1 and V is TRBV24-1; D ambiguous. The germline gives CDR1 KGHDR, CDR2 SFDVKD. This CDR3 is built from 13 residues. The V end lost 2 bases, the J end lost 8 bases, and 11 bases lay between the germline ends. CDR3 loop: CATSDSLVKEAFF. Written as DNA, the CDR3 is TGTGCCACCAGTGATTCCTTAGTAAAGGAAGCTTTCTTT.

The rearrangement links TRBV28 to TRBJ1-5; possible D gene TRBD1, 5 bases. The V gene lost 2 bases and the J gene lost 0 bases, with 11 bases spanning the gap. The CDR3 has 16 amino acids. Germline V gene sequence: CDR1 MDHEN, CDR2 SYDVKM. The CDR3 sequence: CASSLRGEGSNQPQHF. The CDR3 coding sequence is TGTGCCAGCAGTTTAAGAGGGGAGGGTAGCAATCAGCCCCAGCATTTT. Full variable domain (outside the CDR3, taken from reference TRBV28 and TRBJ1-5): DVKVTQSSRYLVKRTGEKVFLECVQDMDHENMFWYRQDPGLGLRLIYFSYDVKMKEKGDIPEGYSVSREKKERFSLILESASTNQTSMYLCASSLRGEGSNQPQHFGDGTRLSIL.

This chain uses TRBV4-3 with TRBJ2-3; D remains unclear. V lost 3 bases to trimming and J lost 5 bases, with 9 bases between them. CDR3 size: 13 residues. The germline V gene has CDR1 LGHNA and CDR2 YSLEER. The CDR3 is CASSQLAGDTQYF. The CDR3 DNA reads TGCGCCAGCAGCCAGCTCGCCGGAGATACGCAGTATTTT.

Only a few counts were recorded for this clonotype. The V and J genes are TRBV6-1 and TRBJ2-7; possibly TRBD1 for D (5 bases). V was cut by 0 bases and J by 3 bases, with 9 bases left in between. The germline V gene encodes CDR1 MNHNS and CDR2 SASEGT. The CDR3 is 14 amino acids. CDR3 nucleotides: TGTGCCAGCAGTGAAGCCCGAACAGGCTACGAGCAGTACTTC. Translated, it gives CASSEARTGYEQYF.

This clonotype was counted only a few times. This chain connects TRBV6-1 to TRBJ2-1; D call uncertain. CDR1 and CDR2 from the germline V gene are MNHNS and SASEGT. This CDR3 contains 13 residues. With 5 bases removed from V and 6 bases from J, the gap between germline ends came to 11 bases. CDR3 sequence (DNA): TGTGCCAGCAGTTTACAGATTCTCAATGAGCAGTTCTTC. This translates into CASSLQILNEQFF.

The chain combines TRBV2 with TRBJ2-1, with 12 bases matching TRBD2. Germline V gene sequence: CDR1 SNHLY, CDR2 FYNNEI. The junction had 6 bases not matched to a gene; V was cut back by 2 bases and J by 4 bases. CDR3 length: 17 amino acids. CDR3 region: CASSERLAGGPYNEQFF. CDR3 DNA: TGTGCCAGCAGTGAACGTCTAGCGGGGGGGCCTTACAATGAGCAGTTCTTC. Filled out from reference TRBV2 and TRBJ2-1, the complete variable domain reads EPEVTQTPSHQVTQMGQEVILRCVPISNHLYFYWYRQILGQKVEFLVSFYNNEISEKSEIFDDQFSVERPDGSNFTLKIRSTKLEDSAMYFCASSERLAGGPYNEQFFGPGTRLTVL.

The DNA for the CDR3 is TGTGCCAGCAGCCTGAGGGGGTCCTCCGTTTTTTCAGCTTTCTTT. This sequence encodes CASSLRGSSVFSAFF. The chain employs TRBV3-1 and TRBJ1-1; perhaps TRBD1 as D (6 bases). V was clipped by 4 bases and J by 10 bases, with 22 bases between them. Germline V gene sequence: CDR1 LGHDT, CDR2 YNNKEL (reference sequence). The CDR3 loop spans 15 amino acids.

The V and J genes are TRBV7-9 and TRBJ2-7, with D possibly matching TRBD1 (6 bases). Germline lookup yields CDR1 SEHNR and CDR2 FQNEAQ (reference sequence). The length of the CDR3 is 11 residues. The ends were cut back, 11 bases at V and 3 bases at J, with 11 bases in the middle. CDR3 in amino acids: CAGQRDYEQYF. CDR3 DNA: TGTGCCGGACAGAGAGACTACGAGCAGTACTTC.

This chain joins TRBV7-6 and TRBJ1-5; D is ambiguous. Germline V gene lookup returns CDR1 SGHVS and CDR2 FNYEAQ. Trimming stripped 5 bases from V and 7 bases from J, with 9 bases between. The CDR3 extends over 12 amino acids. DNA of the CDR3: TGTGCCAGCAGCCAGGAAGGACAGCCCCAGCATTTT. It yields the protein CASSQEGQPQHF.